A selection of T cell receptor beta chains follows, all from one sample in a study of blood T cell repertoires in COVID-19. Data came from immunoSEQ multiplex PCR; TCRdb stores just in-frame clones and leaves some out. Of a few hundred thousand clones detected, around 85% appear once; the ten largest clones hold 0.87%. Material for sequencing was peripheral blood. The receptor set was obtained from a human donor with COVID-19, enrolled during active disease. The donor label of this sample is uncertain. CDR3s include the opening cysteine and the closing phenylalanine or tryptophan. Fields, in order: clone size, V gene, J gene, D gene, CDR3 protein, CDR3 DNA. The D gene is left open where the match is weak. The listing skips clone size in some rows; elsewhere it reads once, few, many or a size class.

NA	TRBV12-3/TRBV12-4	TRBJ2-1	NA	CASSPQYNEQFF	TGTGCCAGCAGTCCCCAGTACAATGAGCAGTTCTTC
NA	TRBV19	TRBJ2-1	TRBD2	CASSIDSGSYNEQFF	TGTGCCAGTAGTATAGACAGCGGGAGTTACAATGAGCAGTTCTTC
NA	TRBV10-3	TRBJ2-2	NA	CAISESSSRGTGELFF	TGTGCCATCAGTGAGTCGTCCTCGCGGGGCACCGGGGAGCTGTTTTTT
NA	TRBV29-1	TRBJ2-3	TRBD2	CSVLKGVTSGKDTQYF	TGCAGCGTCCTTAAAGGGGTAACTAGCGGGAAAGATACGCAGTATTTT
few	TRBV19	TRBJ2-7	TRBD1	CASSIQSGQGRNEQYF	TGTGCCAGTAGTATCCAATCGGGACAGGGGAGAAACGAGCAGTACTTC
NA	TRBV29-1	TRBJ2-7	NA	CSVAGVHEQYF	TGCAGCGTTGCCGGGGTACACGAGCAGTACTTC
NA	TRBV7-9	TRBJ1-1	TRBD1	CASSPPGQGAGTEAFF	TGTGCCAGCAGCCCACCGGGACAGGGGGCAGGCACTGAAGCTTTCTTT
NA	TRBV30	TRBJ1-1	NA	CAWSVGLLNTEAFF	TGTGCCTGGAGTGTGGGACTGTTGAACACTGAAGCTTTCTTT
NA	TRBV19	TRBJ2-6	NA	CASSIDSGAGANVLTF	TGTGCCAGTAGTATAGACAGCGGAGCAGGGGCCAACGTCCTGACTTTC
NA	TRBV16	TRBJ2-1	TRBD2	CASSQSTSGKGDEQFF	TGTGCCAGCAGCCAATCGACTAGCGGGAAAGGCGATGAGCAGTTCTTC
NA	TRBV19	TRBJ2-3	NA	CASTHGDTQYF	TGTGCCAGTACCCACGGGGATACGCAGTATTTT
NA	TRBV25-1	TRBJ2-1	NA	CASSEYRPGISNEQFF	TGTGCCAGCAGTGAATATCGTCCAGGGATCTCCAATGAGCAGTTCTTC
NA	TRBV11-2	TRBJ2-2	NA	CASSLGQGELFF	TGTGCCAGCAGTTTAGGACAGGGGGAGCTGTTTTTT
NA	TRBV7-7	TRBJ2-1	NA	CASSLNTGDEQFF	TGTGCTAGCAGCTTAAATACCGGGGATGAGCAGTTCTTC
once	TRBV27	TRBJ2-7	TRBD1	CASSWGFGTVGSFYEQYF	TGTGCCAGCAGTTGGGGCTTTGGGACAGTTGGATCCTTCTACGAGCAGTACTTC
NA	TRBV10-3	TRBJ1-5	NA	CAISEGSNQPQHF	TGTGCCATCAGTGAGGGCAGCAATCAGCCCCAGCATTTT
NA	TRBV19	TRBJ2-3	TRBD1	CASSSQGARRGSTDTQYF	TGTGCCAGTAGTTCCCAGGGGGCGCGGAGGGGTAGCACAGATACGCAGTATTTT
NA	TRBV19	TRBJ1-1	NA	CASSTDGLLEAFF	TGTGCCAGTAGTACGGACGGACTACTTGAAGCTTTCTTT
NA	TRBV28	TRBJ1-2	NA	CASSSGDTHYGYTF	TGTGCCAGCAGTTCAGGGGACACGCACTATGGCTACACCTTC
NA	TRBV19	TRBJ2-3	TRBD2	CASRRTSGAPDTQYF	TGTGCCAGTAGGAGGACTAGCGGGGCTCCGGATACGCAGTATTTT
few	TRBV10-3	TRBJ1-1	TRBD1	CAISESGTAEREAFF	TGTGCCATCAGTGAGTCTGGGACAGCCGAACGAGAAGCTTTCTTT
NA	TRBV4-1	TRBJ2-3	TRBD2	CASNVLAGAVDTQYF	TGCGCCAGCAACGTACTAGCGGGAGCGGTTGATACGCAGTATTTT
NA	TRBV10-2	TRBJ2-5	NA	CASSEGRRGETQYF	TGCGCCAGCAGTGAGGGTAGAAGAGGGGAGACCCAGTACTTC
once	TRBV6-5	TRBJ1-1	NA	CASTLVRGETEAFF	TGTGCCAGCACGCTGGTCAGGGGAGAAACTGAAGCTTTCTTT
NA	TRBV28	TRBJ2-3	TRBD1	CASGDLQGAGTDTQYF	TGTGCCAGCGGAGACTTACAGGGGGCAGGCACAGATACGCAGTATTTT
NA	TRBV7-9	TRBJ1-4	TRBD1	CASSLAWTGREEKLFF	TGTGCCAGCAGCTTAGCCTGGACAGGGAGGGAGGAAAAACTGTTTTTT
NA	TRBV7-8	TRBJ2-1	TRBD2	CASSFSGNEQFF	TGTGCCAGCAGCTTTAGCGGGAATGAGCAGTTCTTC
NA	TRBV7-9	TRBJ1-2	NA	CASSFSRGNYGYTF	TGTGCCAGCAGCTTCAGTAGGGGGAACTATGGCTACACCTTC
NA	TRBV7-3	TRBJ1-1	NA	CASSPGGGRKTEAFF	TGTGCCAGCAGCCCGGGGGGCGGGAGAAAAACTGAAGCTTTCTTT
NA	TRBV3-1/TRBV3-2	TRBJ2-6	NA	CASSQDSSGANVLTF	TGTGCCAGCAGCCAAGATAGCTCTGGGGCCAACGTCCTGACTTTC
NA	TRBV3-1/TRBV3-2	TRBJ1-1	NA	CASSPLGRSNTEAFF	TGTGCCAGCAGCCCGTTGGGGCGGTCGAACACTGAAGCTTTCTTT
NA	TRBV11-3	TRBJ2-1	TRBD1	CASSLRTGGGEQFF	TGTGCCAGCAGCTTGAGGACAGGGGGGGGTGAGCAGTTCTTC
NA	TRBV9	TRBJ2-7	TRBD2	CASSVATSGDSYEQYF	TGTGCCAGCAGCGTAGCTACTAGCGGTGATTCTTACGAGCAGTACTTC
NA	TRBV5-5	TRBJ2-7	TRBD2	CASSSLPGLAGAYEQYF	TGTGCCAGCAGCTCGTTACCTGGACTAGCGGGAGCCTACGAGCAGTACTTC
NA	TRBV20-1	TRBJ1-2	NA	CSARDRGYTF	TGCAGTGCTAGAGATCGGGGCTACACCTTC
NA	TRBV28	TRBJ1-2	TRBD1	CASSLTGNYGYTF	TGTGCCAGCAGTTTGACAGGGAACTATGGCTACACCTTC
NA	TRBV5-4	TRBJ1-4	NA	CASSLDRDNEKLFF	TGTGCCAGCAGCTTGGACAGGGATAATGAAAAACTGTTTTTT
NA	TRBV10-2	TRBJ2-1	NA	CASRRTNSYNEQFF	TGCGCCAGCAGAAGGACAAATTCCTACAATGAGCAGTTCTTC
NA	TRBV19	TRBJ1-4	NA	CASSIRQEKLFF	TGTGCCAGTAGTATCCGCCAGGAAAAACTGTTTTTT
NA	TRBV29-1	TRBJ1-5	NA	CSVALGGEQPQHF	TGCAGCGTTGCCCTCGGTGGTGAACAGCCCCAGCATTTT
NA	TRBV30	TRBJ1-1	NA	CVSGLNTEAFF	TGTGTTTCTGGCCTGAACACTGAAGCTTTCTTT
few	TRBV28	TRBJ1-5	TRBD1	CASTLWDRGRQPQHF	TGTGCCAGCACCCTTTGGGACAGGGGTCGGCAGCCCCAGCATTTT
NA	TRBV14	TRBJ1-2	NA	CASSQSLTVSYTF	TGTGCCAGCAGCCAGTCCCTAACCGTGAGCTACACCTTC
NA	TRBV18	TRBJ2-5	NA	CASSPQETQYF	TGTGCCAGCTCGCCCCAGGAGACCCAGTACTTC